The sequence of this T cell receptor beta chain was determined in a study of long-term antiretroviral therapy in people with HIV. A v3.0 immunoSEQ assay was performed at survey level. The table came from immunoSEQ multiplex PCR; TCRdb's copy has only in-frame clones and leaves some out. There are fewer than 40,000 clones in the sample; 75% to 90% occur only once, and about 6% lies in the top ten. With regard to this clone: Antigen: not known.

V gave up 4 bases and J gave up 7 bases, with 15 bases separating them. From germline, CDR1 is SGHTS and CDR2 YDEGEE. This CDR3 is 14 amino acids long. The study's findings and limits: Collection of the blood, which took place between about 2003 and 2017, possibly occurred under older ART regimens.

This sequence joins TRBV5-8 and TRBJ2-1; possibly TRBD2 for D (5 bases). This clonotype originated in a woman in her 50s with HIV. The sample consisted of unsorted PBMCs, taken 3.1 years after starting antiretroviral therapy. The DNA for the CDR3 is TGTGCCAGCAGCCCCTTGACTATTTTAAATGAGCAGTTCTTC. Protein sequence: CASSPLTILNEQFF.